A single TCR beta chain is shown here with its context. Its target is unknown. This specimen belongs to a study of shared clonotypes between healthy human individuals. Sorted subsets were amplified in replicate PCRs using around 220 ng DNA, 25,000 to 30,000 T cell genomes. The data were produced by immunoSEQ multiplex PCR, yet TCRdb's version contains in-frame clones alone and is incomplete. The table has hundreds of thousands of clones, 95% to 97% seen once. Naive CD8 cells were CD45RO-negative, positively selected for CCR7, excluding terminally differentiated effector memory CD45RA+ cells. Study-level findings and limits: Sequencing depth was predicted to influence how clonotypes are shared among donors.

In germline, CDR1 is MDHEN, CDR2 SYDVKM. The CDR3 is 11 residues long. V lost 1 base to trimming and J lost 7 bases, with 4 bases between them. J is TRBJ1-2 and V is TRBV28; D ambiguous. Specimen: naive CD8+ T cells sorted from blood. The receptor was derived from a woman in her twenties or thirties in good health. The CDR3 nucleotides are TGTGCCAGCAGTTTATCTGTTGGCTACACCTTC. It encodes CASSLSVGYTF.